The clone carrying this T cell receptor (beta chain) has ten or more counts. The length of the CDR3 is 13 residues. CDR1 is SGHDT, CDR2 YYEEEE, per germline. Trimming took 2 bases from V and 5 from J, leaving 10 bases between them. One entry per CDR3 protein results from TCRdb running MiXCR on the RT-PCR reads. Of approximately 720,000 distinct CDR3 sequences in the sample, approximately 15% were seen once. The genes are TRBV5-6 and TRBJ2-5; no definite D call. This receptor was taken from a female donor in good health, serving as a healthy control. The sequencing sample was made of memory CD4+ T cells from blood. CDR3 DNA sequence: TGTGCCAGCAGCTTTAGTAGACGGGAGACCCAGTACTTC. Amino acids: CASSFSRRETQYF.